These 19 T cell receptor beta chains came from one sample sequenced in a study of T cell responses to AZD1222 COVID-19 vaccine. Using immunoSEQ multiplex PCR, the repertoire was profiled, and TCRdb retains in-frame clones only, with some absent. Of about 130,000 clones listed, around nine tenths are singletons. The material sequenced was peripheral blood, taken on day 0 of AZD1222 vaccination. These receptors all stem from an adult in good health.

For the CDR3, the DNA is TGTGCCAGCAGCCAAGATATGAGCCCGTATGGCTACACCTTC. This codes for CASSQDMSPYGYTF. The chain has TRBV3-1 (or the pseudogene TRBV3-2) and TRBJ1-2; the D is unclear. Germline V gives CDR1 LGHDT, CDR2 YNNKEL (reference sequence). The CDR3 is 14 residues long. V gave up 0 bases and J gave up 5 bases, with 10 bases separating them.

CDR3 region: CASSPGSYNEQFF. The CDR3 nucleotides read TGTGCCAGCAGTCCGGGATCCTACAATGAGCAGTTCTTC. The chain is built from TRBV13 and TRBJ2-1, with D possibly matching TRBD2 (5 bases). The V end lost 6 bases, the J end lost 1 base, and 7 bases lay between the germline ends. Looked up from germline, CDR1 is PRHDT and CDR2 is FYEKMQ (reference sequence). The CDR3 runs to 13 residues.

The chain links TRBV4-2 to TRBJ2-7; no definite D call. Germline V gene sequence: CDR1 LGHNA, CDR2 YNFKEQ. Between the trimmed V and J ends, which lost 0 bases and 3 bases, there was a span of 12 bases. The CDR3 length is 15 residues. In DNA form, the CDR3 reads TGTGCCAGCAGCCAAGACGTGCGCAAAGGCTACGAGCAGTACTTC. As protein: CASSQDVRKGYEQYF.

The V gene is TRBV7-2, the J gene TRBJ2-7; D unclear. The CDR3 has 12 amino acids. Germline lookup yields CDR1 SGHTA and CDR2 FQGNSA. The V end was cut by 4 bases, the J end by 6 bases, with 10 bases between. CDR3 protein: CASSSPTREQYF. The DNA of the CDR3 is TGTGCCAGCAGCTCCCCGACTCGCGAGCAGTACTTC.

The rearrangement joins TRBV5-1 to TRBJ1-3; D uncertain. The CDR3 loop spans 17 amino acids. The germline V and J ends were trimmed by 1 base and 1 base, with 15 bases remaining between them. Germline V gives CDR1 SGHRS, CDR2 YFSETQ. CDR3 DNA sequence: TGCGCCAGCAGCTTGTCGGGGTATGACGCGTCTGGAAACACCATATATTTT. Its protein is CASSLSGYDASGNTIYF.

CDR3 DNA sequence: TGTGCCAGCAGCCCACGGGACTATATGTATGACAATGAGCAGTTCTTC. Its protein is CASSPRDYMYDNEQFF. This chain joins TRBV3-1 (or the pseudogene TRBV3-2) and TRBJ2-1; 7 bases fit TRBD2. Trimming cost V 4 bases and J 5 bases; bases outside gene matches: 11. CDR3 length equals 16 residues. Germline V gene lookup returns CDR1 LGHDT and CDR2 YNNKEL (reference sequence).

J is TRBJ2-5 and V is TRBV7-9, with 8 positions matching TRBD2. There are 16 residues in the CDR3. Trimming took 5 bases from V and 5 from J; bases not matched to a gene: 13. Germline assignment: CDR1 SEHNR and CDR2 FQNEAQ (reference sequence). CDR3 in DNA: TGTGCCAGCAGCCCCCGGGGAGCGGGGGATTTGGAGACCCAGTACTTC. This translates into CASSPRGAGDLETQYF.

This chain links TRBV12-3 or TRBV12-4 with TRBJ1-3; D unresolved. The CDR3 has 13 residues. V lost 1 base to trimming and J lost 4 bases, with 5 bases between them. Here the CDR3 DNA reads TGTGCCAGCAGTTTAGAACTGGGAAACACCATATATTTT. It encodes CASSLELGNTIYF.

V gene TRBV28 combines with J gene TRBJ2-5, with 8 bases identical to TRBD2. Unmatched junction bases numbered 17, after V lost 4 bases and J lost 10 bases. The length of the CDR3 is 16 residues. Germline V gene lookup returns CDR1 MDHEN and CDR2 SYDVKM. CDR3 DNA: TGTGCCAGCAGTTCTCCTGGCGGGAGGAGCCCAGGGGACCAGTACTTC. Amino acids: CASSSPGGRSPGDQYF.

This clone has more than one count but fewer than ten. The chain recombines TRBV4-3 with TRBJ2-1; tentatively, D is TRBD2 (5 bases). Looked up from germline, CDR1 is LGHNA and CDR2 is YSLEER. V was shortened by 0 bases and J by 9 bases, with 15 bases between the two germline ends. There are 15 residues in the CDR3. CDR3 in amino acids: CASSQDRASEGEQFF. The CDR3 DNA sequence: TGCGCCAGCAGCCAAGACCGGGCCTCCGAGGGTGAGCAGTTCTTC.

The V and J genes are TRBV6-5 and TRBJ2-3; perhaps TRBD1 as D (7 bases). Trimming removed 6 bases from V and 3 bases from J, with 13 bases in between. CDR1 MNHEY and CDR2 SVGAGI come from the germline V gene. CDR3 length: 14 amino acids. The CDR3 region has the DNA TGTGCCAGCAGGGAGGGGGCGGGTACAGATACGCAGTATTTT. This codes for CASREGAGTDTQYF.

J is TRBJ2-7 and V is TRBV6-8, with D perhaps assigned TRBD1 or TRBD2 (6 bases each). V was shortened by 9 bases and J by 4 bases, with 28 bases between the two germline ends. The germline CDR1 and CDR2 sequences are MNHGY and SAAAGT. The CDR3 runs to 17 residues. The CDR3 loop reads CASPHERGRGRWYEQYF. The CDR3 DNA follows: TGTGCCAGTCCCCATGAGAGGGGGAGAGGGAGGTGGTACGAGCAGTACTTC.

The chain recombines TRBV19 with TRBJ2-5, with TRBD1 identical over 8 bases. CDR3 length: 12 residues. CDR1 LNHDA and CDR2 SQIVND come from the germline V gene (reference sequence). The trim removed 11 bases at V and 5 bases at J, leaving 7 bases unmatched. This chain's CDR3 is CASGQGMETQYF. CDR3 sequence (DNA): TGTGCCTCCGGACAGGGAATGGAGACCCAGTACTTC.

The rearrangement uses TRBV5-1 and TRBJ2-3; the D gene could be TRBD1 or TRBD2 (5 bases each). V was clipped by 2 bases and J by 0 bases, with 10 bases between them. The germline V gene has CDR1 SGHRS and CDR2 YFSETQ. This CDR3 spans 15 amino acids. The CDR3 coding sequence is TGCGCCAGCAGCTTTACGGGACGCAGCACAGATACGCAGTATTTT. It yields the protein CASSFTGRSTDTQYF.

V gene TRBV2 combines with J gene TRBJ1-1, with no clear D. CDR1 and CDR2 (germline): SNHLY, FYNNEI. This CDR3 spans 13 amino acids. V was trimmed by 7 bases and J by 6 bases, leaving 15 bases between them. CDR3 protein: CASKGPPRSEAFF. The CDR3 DNA reads TGTGCCAGCAAAGGACCGCCGAGGTCTGAAGCTTTCTTT.

The V and J genes are TRBV2 and TRBJ2-7; tentative D call: TRBD1 (6 bases). From germline, CDR1 is SNHLY and CDR2 FYNNEI. The germline V and J ends were trimmed by 6 bases and 0 bases, with 6 bases remaining between them. The CDR3 length is 12 residues. The CDR3 reads CASRDSSYEQYF. The CDR3 DNA reads as TGTGCCAGCAGGGACAGCTCCTACGAGCAGTACTTC.

The rearrangement links TRBV3-1 (or the pseudogene TRBV3-2) to TRBJ1-3, with D unresolved. The germline V gene encodes CDR1 LGHDT and CDR2 YNNKEL (reference sequence). This CDR3 region has 12 residues. V was clipped by 6 bases and J by 4 bases, with 7 bases between them. The CDR3 DNA follows: TGTGCCAGCAGAAAGGAAGGAAACACCATATATTTT. It encodes CASRKEGNTIYF.

This clone was found many times. J is TRBJ1-1 and V is TRBV27; 8 bases align to TRBD1. The ends lost 5 bases at V and 3 bases at J; junction bases unmatched: 5. This CDR3 comprises 14 residues. Germline CDR1 is MNHEY and CDR2 is SMNVEV (reference sequence). The CDR3 protein is CASSGRGQDTEAFF. For the CDR3, the DNA is TGTGCCAGCAGTGGCAGGGGGCAAGACACTGAAGCTTTCTTT.

The chain has TRBV28 and TRBJ2-7; D possibly matches TRBD1 or TRBD2 (5 bases each). This CDR3 comprises 14 residues. Germline-derived CDR1 and CDR2 are MDHEN and SYDVKM. Trimming took 7 bases from V and 3 from J, leaving 16 bases between them. The CDR3 reads CASTKTGTVYEQYF. CDR3 DNA sequence: TGTGCCAGCACCAAAACCGGGACGGTCTACGAGCAGTACTTC.